The 24 T cell receptor beta chains below were found in one sample sequenced in a study of human T cells and chemical hapten exposure. Stated time point: pre-sensitization, week 0. The treatment was: therapeutic diphenylcyclopropenone sensitization with weekly scalp DPC. Total RNA extraction was carried out from unfractionated whole blood. TCRdb called the RACE reads again in MiXCR, with one record for every CDR3 protein. The sample contains tens of thousands of distinct CDR3 sequences, roughly 12% of which appear only once. Here the sequenced sample was whole blood, taken in connection with sensitization to the hapten diphenylcyclopropenone (DPC). The receptors shown here come from a middle-aged woman with alopecia areata. Some clones in this sample may be carry-over from other donors' samples.

This clonotype has at least ten counts. This rearrangement joins TRBV19 to TRBJ1-2, with 9 nucleotides matching TRBD1. The CDR3 consists of 13 residues. CDR1 is LNHDA and CDR2 is SQIVND in the germline V gene (reference sequence). V lost 3 bases, J lost 8 bases, and 4 bases stayed unmatched. CDR3 DNA: TGTGCCAGTAGTATCCGACAGGGGGGCGGCTACACCTTC. Its translation: CASSIRQGGGYTF. The variable domain in full, with the rest retrieved from reference TRBV19 and TRBJ1-2, is DGGITQSPKYLFRKEGQNVTLSCEQNLNHDAMYWYRQDPGQGLRLIYYSQIVNDFQKGDIAEGYSVSREKKESFPLTVTSAQKNPTAFYLCASSIRQGGGYTFGSGTRLTVV.

This clonotype occurred many times. V gene TRBV7-9 combines with J gene TRBJ2-1; 12 bases match TRBD2. Germline CDR1 SEHNR, CDR2 FQNEAQ (reference sequence). The trim removed 4 bases at V and 0 bases at J, leaving 10 bases unmatched. The CDR3 has 19 residues. The CDR3 region is CASSSRTSGIRNSYNEQFF. DNA for the CDR3: TGTGCCAGCAGCTCCCGGACTAGCGGGATCCGTAACTCCTACAATGAGCAGTTCTTC.

This chain joins TRBV28 and TRBJ1-1; no reliable D call. This CDR3 comprises 12 residues. Trimming cost V 3 bases and J 4 bases, with 6 bases left between them. CDR1 and CDR2 (germline): MDHEN, SYDVKM. In nucleotides, the CDR3 is TGTGCCAGCAGTTTCTGGAGCACTGAAGCTTTCTTT. This sequence encodes CASSFWSTEAFF. The entire variable domain, with the rest obtained from reference TRBV28 and TRBJ1-1, is as follows: DVKVTQSSRYLVKRTGEKVFLECVQDMDHENMFWYRQDPGLGLRLIYFSYDVKMKEKGDIPEGYSVSREKKERFSLILESASTNQTSMYLCASSFWSTEAFFGQGTRLTVV.

The rearrangement links TRBV28 to TRBJ1-1; TRBD1 matches 7 bases. The CDR3 is made up of 14 amino acids. CDR1 and CDR2 from the germline V gene are MDHEN and SYDVKM. The junction had 4 bases not matched to a gene; V was cut back by 3 bases and J by 3 bases. Written as DNA, the CDR3 is TGTGCCAGCAGTTTTCCTAGGGGGCACACTGAAGCTTTCTTT. It codes for CASSFPRGHTEAFF. The variable domain in full, with the rest retrieved from reference TRBV28 and TRBJ1-1, is DVKVTQSSRYLVKRTGEKVFLECVQDMDHENMFWYRQDPGLGLRLIYFSYDVKMKEKGDIPEGYSVSREKKERFSLILESASTNQTSMYLCASSFPRGHTEAFFGQGTRLTVV.

There are many counts of this clonotype. CDR3 residues: CASSQIFPGAGARGEQYF. CDR3 coding DNA: TGTGCCAGCAGCCAAATCTTCCCCGGAGCGGGGGCCAGGGGCGAGCAGTACTTC. The rearrangement joins TRBV3-1 to TRBJ2-7, with 8 bases aligning to TRBD2. Germline CDR1 is LGHDT and CDR2 is YNNKEL (reference sequence). The trim removed 2 bases at V and 6 bases at J, leaving 18 bases unmatched. The length of the CDR3 is 18 residues.

In this sample, this clonotype turned up many times. The chain uses TRBV6-6 and TRBJ1-1; possibly TRBD1 for D (6 bases). The CDR3 is 15 residues long. CDR1 MNHNY and CDR2 SVGAGI come from the germline V gene (reference sequence). V shed 7 bases and J shed 5 bases, with 20 bases lying between them. Here the CDR3 DNA reads TGTGCCAGCATCCCTACAGGGCCGTCGGGTACTGAAGCTTTCTTT. Amino acid sequence: CASIPTGPSGTEAFF.

This chain links TRBV4-3 with TRBJ2-2, with a weak D call TRBD2 (6 bases). Between the trimmed V and J ends, which lost 0 bases and 6 bases, there was a span of 11 bases. Germline V gene sequence: CDR1 LGHNA, CDR2 YSLEER. The CDR3 is made up of 15 amino acids. CDR3 loop: CASSQDRLGAGELFF. The CDR3 DNA reads as TGCGCCAGCAGCCAAGATCGACTAGGGGCCGGGGAGCTGTTTTTT.

This clonotype was counted ten times or more. The gene calls are TRBV29-1 and TRBJ2-2; 7 bases are a match to TRBD1. There are 14 residues in the CDR3. V shed 4 bases, J shed 2 bases, and the junction held 4 bases outside the gene matches. Germline lookup yields CDR1 SQVTM and CDR2 ANQGSEA. As DNA, the CDR3 is TGCAGCGTTGTAACAGGGGTAAACACCGGGGAGCTGTTTTTT. It is translated as CSVVTGVNTGELFF.

This clonotype was seen a few times. The V call is TRBV5-1, the J call TRBJ2-1, with TRBD1 matching 9 bases. Per the germline V gene, CDR1 is SGHRS and CDR2 is YFSETQ. CDR3 length: 16 amino acids. Trimming at V came to 0 bases and at J to 0 bases, leaving 1 base not matched to a gene. In DNA form, the CDR3 reads TGCGCCAGCAGCTTGGGGACAGGGGTCTCCTACAATGAGCAGTTCTTC. Protein product: CASSLGTGVSYNEQFF.

This clonotype showed up many times. The chain combines TRBV29-1 with TRBJ2-6; D is unresolved. Trimming took 5 bases from V and 3 from J, leaving 11 bases between them. Germline V gives CDR1 SQVTM, CDR2 ANQGSEA. The CDR3 is 14 amino acids. CDR3 DNA sequence: TGCAGCGTTAAGGTAGTGAGTGGGGCCAACGTCCTGACTTTC. Residues: CSVKVVSGANVLTF.

This clonotype was observed at least ten times. The chain employs TRBV11-2 and TRBJ2-3; D tentatively fits TRBD1 or TRBD2 (5 bases each). This CDR3 contains 16 residues. The V and J ends lost 6 bases and 6 bases respectively, with 22 bases between them. Germline values: CDR1 SGHAT, CDR2 FQNNGV. The CDR3 nucleotides are TGTGCCAGCAGAAGGGTACCCGGGACCCTGAGGGATACGCAGTATTTT. It translates to CASRRVPGTLRDTQYF.

This clonotype has at least ten counts. V is TRBV6-2 or TRBV6-3 and J is TRBJ1-5; D perhaps matches TRBD1 (5 bases). The CDR3 loop spans 14 amino acids. V shed 3 bases and J shed 4 bases, with 10 bases lying between them. CDR1 MNHEY and CDR2 SVGEGT come from the germline V gene. Here the CDR3 reads CASSYLDSNQPQHF. The CDR3 nucleotides are TGTGCCAGCAGTTATTTAGACAGTAATCAGCCCCAGCATTTT.

This clonotype was recorded at least ten times. The V call is TRBV2, the J call TRBJ2-5, with D perhaps given as TRBD1 or TRBD2 (5 bases each). Trimming shortened V by 10 bases and J by 2 bases, and 17 bases separated the two germline ends. Looked up from germline, CDR1 is SNHLY and CDR2 is FYNNEI. CDR3 length: 14 amino acids. DNA of the CDR3: TGTGCCACACGAGGGACCGAAGCTCAAGAGACCCAGTACTTC. It yields the protein CATRGTEAQETQYF.

Concerning this clonotype: At one of its ends the junction is not consistent with the germline gene, which may arise from a read error. V and J are TRBV5-1 and TRBJ1-1; D not resolved. Looked up from germline, CDR1 is SGHRS and CDR2 is YFSETQ. The CDR3 extends over 13 amino acids. The CDR3 bases are TGCGCCAACAGCCTACGTGTGAACACTGAAGCTTTCTTT. Translating gives CANSLRVNTEAFF.

This clonotype was detected a few times. V gene TRBV28 combines with J gene TRBJ2-1; 8 bases align to TRBD1. The V segment lost 6 bases and the J segment 6 bases; nucleotides outside the gene matches: 7. This CDR3 region has 14 residues. In germline, CDR1 is MDHEN, CDR2 SYDVKM. The CDR3 DNA sequence: TGTGCCAGCAGGCCTGACAGGGGACGCAATGAGCAGTTCTTC. Translating gives CASRPDRGRNEQFF.

V gene TRBV14 combines with J gene TRBJ2-1; TRBD2 matches at 8 bases. Per the germline V gene, CDR1 is SGHDN and CDR2 is FVKESK. The CDR3 consists of 13 residues. This CDR3 reads CASGGAVYNEQFF. CDR3 in DNA: TGTGCAAGCGGGGGAGCAGTCTACAATGAGCAGTTCTTC.

In its sample, this clonotype was seen many times. The chain employs TRBV30 and TRBJ2-7, with a weak D call TRBD2 (5 bases). The CDR3 is 11 residues long. Trimming cost V 4 bases and J 4 bases, with 8 bases left between them. From germline, CDR1 is GTSNPN and CDR2 SVGIG (reference sequence). CDR3 bases: TGTGCCTGGAACCGGGGTTACGAGCAGTACTTC. Protein sequence: CAWNRGYEQYF.

In this sample, this clonotype turned up many times. The V and J genes are TRBV7-2 and TRBJ1-1; D is ambiguous. The CDR3 covers 13 residues. V was cut by 4 bases and J by 1 base, with 7 bases left in between. In germline, CDR1 is SGHTA, CDR2 FQGNSA. The CDR3: CASSSQENTEAFF. CDR3 DNA sequence: TGTGCCAGCAGCTCCCAGGAGAACACTGAAGCTTTCTTT.

There are many counts of this clonotype. The chain combines TRBV25-1 with TRBJ2-3; D may be TRBD2 (6 bases). Trimming shortened V by 2 bases and J by 1 base, and 16 bases separated the two germline ends. CDR3 length: 17 residues. Germline lookup yields CDR1 MGHDK and CDR2 SYGVNS. CDR3 sequence: CASSERLVFSRTDTQYF. The CDR3 coding sequence is TGTGCCAGCAGTGAAAGACTAGTTTTTTCGCGCACAGATACGCAGTATTTT. Using reference TRBV25-1 and TRBJ2-3 for the parts outside the CDR3, the full variable domain is EADIYQTPRYLVIGTGKKITLECSQTMGHDKMYWYQQDPGMELHLIHYSYGVNSTEKGDLSSESTVSRIRTEHFPLTLESARPSHTSQYLCASSERLVFSRTDTQYFGPGTRLTVL.

V and J are TRBV6-2 or TRBV6-3 and TRBJ2-3; the match to TRBD2 covers 15 bases. Trimming at V came to 6 bases and at J to 4 bases, leaving 2 bases not matched to a gene. The CDR3 covers 15 residues. Germline V lookup: CDR1 MNHEY, CDR2 SVGEGT. The CDR3: CASRWTSGGADTQYF. The CDR3 DNA follows: TGTGCCAGCAGGTGGACTAGCGGGGGGGCAGATACGCAGTATTTT.

The chain carries TRBV28 and TRBJ2-5; weak D call: TRBD2 (5 bases). This CDR3 contains 15 residues. Trimming shortened V by 7 bases and J by 3 bases, and 18 bases separated the two germline ends. CDR1 and CDR2 from the germline V gene are MDHEN and SYDVKM. The chain's CDR3 is CASTRVGSGKETQYF. CDR3 bases: TGTGCCAGCACCCGGGTAGGGAGCGGTAAAGAGACCCAGTACTTC.

This clonotype was seen repeatedly, ten times or more. The gene calls are TRBV29-1 and TRBJ1-1, with D perhaps matching TRBD1 (5 bases). Trimming shortened V by 6 bases and J by 1 base, and 9 bases separated the two germline ends. There are 12 residues in the CDR3. Germline V gene data show CDR1 as SQVTM and CDR2 as ANQGSEA. CDR3 coding DNA: TGCAGCGTCCATGGGACGAACACTGAAGCTTTCTTT. This gives the protein CSVHGTNTEAFF.

This clonotype was seen a few times. V is TRBV9 and J is TRBJ2-3; D may match TRBD1 or TRBD2 (6 bases each). CDR1 is SGDLS and CDR2 is YYNGEE in the germline V gene. The V and J ends lost 2 bases and 1 base respectively, with 8 bases between them. This CDR3 is 14 amino acids long. The CDR3: CASSVGGRTDTQYF. The CDR3 bases are TGTGCCAGCAGCGTGGGGGGCCGCACAGATACGCAGTATTTT.

The rearrangement links TRBV28 to TRBJ2-1, with 7 bases matching TRBD2. V lost 7 bases, J lost 6 bases, and 6 bases stayed unmatched. The CDR3 has 13 residues. Germline V gene lookup returns CDR1 MDHEN and CDR2 SYDVKM. CDR3 sequence: CASIRGRSNEQFF. The CDR3 DNA reads TGTGCCAGCATCCGCGGGAGAAGCAATGAGCAGTTCTTC.